Given below is one T cell receptor beta chain in context. The method was immunoSEQ multiplex PCR; TCRdb's version includes in-frame clones alone and lacks a portion of them. The data contain approximately 90,000 clones, 94% of them singletons. This specimen belongs to a study of T cell changes during pregnancy in multiple sclerosis. Trimming took off 3 bases at V and 3 bases at J, with 8 bases between the two ends. Germline CDR1 MNHNS, CDR2 SASEGT. CDR3 length: 13 residues. The source is a female donor with multiple sclerosis, enrolled in a pregnancy study. The rearrangement joins TRBV6-1 to TRBJ1-1; a possible D gene is TRBD1 (5 bases). Material: peripheral blood, obtained in the third trimester of pregnancy. CDR3: CASSDGRDTEAFF. The CDR3 DNA is TGTGCCAGCAGTGATGGCAGGGACACTGAAGCTTTCTTT.